This T cell receptor beta chain was obtained from a study of Ad26.COV2.S vaccination and SARS-CoV-2 variants. Study-wide background: The study gave Ad26.COV2.S intramuscularly, once or twice 56 days apart.

The repertoire was sequenced with immunoSEQ multiplex PCR; TCRdb's copy has only in-frame clones and lacks some. The sample shows fewer than 500,000 clones, roughly 87% of them seen only once. Treatment here: around 19 received Ad26.COV2.S at low or high dose, single or two shots; roughly 5 received placebo; per-sample allocation not given. Specimens were obtained on day 63 following the first vaccine or placebo injection. Expression of Wuhan-strain SARS-CoV-2 spike came from the Ad26 vector that formed the vaccine. The material sequenced was peripheral blood, taken in a trial of Ad26.COV2.S vaccine versus placebo. The TCR was taken from a person aged 18-65 years who received the Ad26.COV2.S COVID-19 vaccine or a placebo.

The CDR3 reads CASSPILTGELFF. CDR3 DNA: TGTGCCAGCAGTCCCATATTGACCGGGGAGCTGTTTTTT. This chain uses TRBV12-3 or TRBV12-4 with TRBJ2-2; no clear D. With 5 bases removed from V and 5 bases from J, the gap between germline ends came to 9 bases. The length of the CDR3 is 13 residues.